This T cell receptor beta chain was sequenced for a study of Graves' ophthalmopathy and Graves' hyperthyroidism. TCR beta CDR3 amplification used RNA transcripts. Amplification began with first-round RT-PCR using HTBI primers, then second-round multiplex PCR was performed. Using its own MiXCR run on the multiplex PCR reads, TCRdb lists one record per CDR3 protein. The table lists 740,000 or so distinct CDR3 sequences, around 40% of them singletons, with about 40% in the top ten. This sequence was found in an adult man with Graves' ophthalmopathy. The sequenced sample consisted of peripheral blood.

CDR3 region: CASSLDPGAQNEKLFF. In DNA, the CDR3 is TGTGCCAGCAGCTTGGACCCAGGAGCGCAAAATGAAAAACTGTTTTTT. The chain combines TRBV7-9 with TRBJ1-4, with D unclear. V lost 3 bases, J lost 5 bases, and 16 bases lay in between. The germline V gene has CDR1 SEHNR and CDR2 FQNEAQ (reference sequence). The CDR3 is made up of 16 amino acids.